Listed here is a single T cell receptor beta chain. This clone is a singleton in its sample. Its antigen remains undetermined. The junction does not match germline at one end; this may be a read error. The data belong to a study of blood T cell repertoires in COVID-19 (dated by TCRdb to 2018 to 2021). About the full investigation: Samples from collaborators originated in the United States, Italy and Spain and spanned both the acute and convalescent phases of COVID-19. The prospective study material was composed of cDNA or gDNA derived from T cells, B-cell-depleted T cells, or PBMCs. Subjects who had been exposed to COVID-19, were actively infected with it, or had recovered from it provided the deeply sampled blood TCRbeta repertoires that made up the dataset. The repertoires were released in a freely available public database meant as a resource for research on the immune response to SARS-CoV-2. The samples were drawn from the first 160 participants of the ongoing ImmuneRACE study and from 1,254 subjects provided by 6 global collaborators. Nearly every sample came with metadata listing a de-identified subject ID, COVID-19 status, age in years and sex. HLA class I and class II types, where available, came from metadata supplied by the sample provider rather than from assay-based typing.

What the work shows at the level of the full study, not this receptor alone: The quantity of clinical and demographic metadata differed by source and by participant and was supplied without curation.

The CDR3 holds 13 amino acids from the cysteine to the phenylalanine. The entry retains the CDR3 DNA only, 39 bases that are in frame from base 1. The germline V gene (reference sequence) sets CDR1 to SGHNT and CDR2 to YYREEE. Collaborating institutions collected whole blood in K2EDTA tubes following their own protocols. Collaborator samples were shipped for TCRbeta analysis as frozen whole blood, isolated PBMCs, or DNA extracted from either sample type. TCRbeta CDR3 regions were amplified from genomic DNA using the immunoSEQ Assay, a bias-controlled multiplex PCR. As for the original processing: The number of nucleated cells in each sample was estimated from the amplification of reference gene primers within the assay. To quantify the absolute abundance of each unique TCRbeta CDR3 rearrangement, sequence reads were collapsed and filtered. For each sample, productive Simpson clonality was calculated by taking the square root of Simpson's diversity index across productive rearrangements. TCRdb stores this immuneACCESS table with in-frame sequences only. Part of the clones is absent; in the studies checked, under half of the shortfall reflects unresolved V genes, and no reason is known for the rest. V, J and clone size are those of that table, while D and trimming were read from the DNA. Recorded for this sample are around 250,000 clones; 86% of them occurred a single time. 5.5% to 6.5% of the sample is in the top ten clones.

This clonotype was sampled from a man in his 60s with acute or convalescent COVID-19. Sequencing was done on a sample of peripheral blood. The V gene is TRBV5-4 and the J gene is TRBJ2-7, and 9 bases in between align with TRBD1. The nucleotide sequence is given as TGTGCCAGCAGCCATGGGGCCGGGACAGGGTTTAACTTC. It encodes CASSHGAGTGFNF. Here the CDR3 is joined to the reference TRBV5-4 and TRBJ2-7 genes, and the full variable domain is: ETGVTQSPTHLIKTRGQQVTLRCSSQSGHNTVSWYQQALGQGPQFIFQYYREEENGRGNFPPRFSGLQFPNYSSELNVNALELDDSALYLCASSHGAGTGFNFGPGTRLTVT.